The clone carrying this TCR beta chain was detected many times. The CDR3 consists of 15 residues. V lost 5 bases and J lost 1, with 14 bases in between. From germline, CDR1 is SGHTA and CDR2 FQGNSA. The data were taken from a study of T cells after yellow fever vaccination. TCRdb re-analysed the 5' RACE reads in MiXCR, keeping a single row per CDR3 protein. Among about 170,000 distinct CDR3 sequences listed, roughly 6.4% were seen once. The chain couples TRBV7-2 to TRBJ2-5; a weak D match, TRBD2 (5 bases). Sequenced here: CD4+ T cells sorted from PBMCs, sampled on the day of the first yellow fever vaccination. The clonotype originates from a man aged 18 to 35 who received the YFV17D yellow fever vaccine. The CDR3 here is CASSARGWGQETQYF. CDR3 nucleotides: TGTGCCAGCAGCGCCCGCGGGTGGGGCCAAGAGACCCAGTACTTC.